The source of this TCR beta chain is a study of T cells in Graves' hyperthyroidism and ophthalmopathy. Source material for PBMCs was about 10 ml fresh peripheral blood. This CDR3 has 12 amino acids. The germline gives CDR1 SNHLY, CDR2 FYNNEI. V shed 5 bases and J shed 7 bases, with 9 bases lying between them. The investigators amplified TCR beta CDR3 regions from RNA transcripts. HTBI primers were used for first-round RT-PCR of the TCR CDR3. TCRdb analysed the multiplex PCR reads with MiXCR anew, one entry per CDR3 protein. The sample holds 300,000 to 350,000 distinct CDR3 sequences, about a sixth seen once. This clonotype was counted a few times. Its antigen remains unknown. Study-wide findings and caveats: It was a median about 6.5 months before onset that the model predicted ophthalmopathy. Among clonotypes expanded in thyroid above 0.001, most were also found in blood.

The TCR was taken from a woman aged 40 to 55 with Graves' ophthalmopathy. The rearrangement joins TRBV2 to TRBJ1-3; no firm D call. The sample comprised blood. The CDR3 spells CASSQRVNTIYF. The CDR3 DNA reads as TGTGCCAGCAGTCAACGTGTCAACACCATATATTTT.